This T cell receptor (beta chain) was recorded in a study of control samples from healthy donors and cancer patients. The assay was immunoSEQ multiplex PCR, and TCRdb's table has in-frame clones only and misses some. There are 100,000 to 120,000 clones in the sample; roughly 85% occur only once, and around 14% lies in the top ten. V lost 2 bases to trimming and J lost 14 bases; unmatched junction nucleotides: 9. Looked up from germline, CDR1 is LGHNA and CDR2 is YSLEER. This CDR3 region has 14 residues. The sequence derives from a woman in her forties or fifties in good health. Sequencing was done on a sample of blood. The chain recombines TRBV4-3 with TRBJ1-4; 9 positions agree with TRBD1. The CDR3 region is CASSQNRGPPNLFF. CDR3 in DNA: TGCGCCAGCAGCCAAAACAGGGGGCCCCCCAATCTGTTTTTT.